The clone carrying this T cell receptor beta chain was counted ten times or more. Antigen specificity is unknown. The V end was cut by 3 bases, the J end by 4 bases, with 11 bases between. CDR3 length: 15 amino acids. Germline assignment: CDR1 SGHKS and CDR2 YYEKEE (reference sequence). The entry originates in a study of blood T cells in healthy people across ages. Points from the study as a whole: Estimates of total diversity, which came from one million sequenced T cells, were considered to be underestimates.

The use of a sample-barcoded 5' primer and a J-beta primer mix characterized a second PCR of 7 to 11 cycles. One entry per CDR3 protein results from TCRdb running MiXCR on the 5' RACE reads. The profile shows 630,000 or so distinct CDR3 sequences, approximately 30% of them singletons. The chain recombines TRBV5-5 with TRBJ2-6; D might be TRBD1 (6 bases). The specimen sequenced was blood. The receptor was isolated from a woman of 80 years or more in good health. CDR3 sequence: CASSSSGTGANVLTF. The CDR3 DNA reads TGTGCCAGCAGCTCGTCCGGGACAGGGGCCAACGTCCTGACTTTC. Drawing the rest from reference TRBV5-5 and TRBJ2-6, the complete variable domain is DAGVTQSPTHLIKTRGQQVTLRCSPISGHKSVSWYQQVLGQGPQFIFQYYEKEERGRGNFPDRFSARQFPNYSSELNVNALLLGDSALYLCASSSSGTGANVLTFGAGSRLTVL.